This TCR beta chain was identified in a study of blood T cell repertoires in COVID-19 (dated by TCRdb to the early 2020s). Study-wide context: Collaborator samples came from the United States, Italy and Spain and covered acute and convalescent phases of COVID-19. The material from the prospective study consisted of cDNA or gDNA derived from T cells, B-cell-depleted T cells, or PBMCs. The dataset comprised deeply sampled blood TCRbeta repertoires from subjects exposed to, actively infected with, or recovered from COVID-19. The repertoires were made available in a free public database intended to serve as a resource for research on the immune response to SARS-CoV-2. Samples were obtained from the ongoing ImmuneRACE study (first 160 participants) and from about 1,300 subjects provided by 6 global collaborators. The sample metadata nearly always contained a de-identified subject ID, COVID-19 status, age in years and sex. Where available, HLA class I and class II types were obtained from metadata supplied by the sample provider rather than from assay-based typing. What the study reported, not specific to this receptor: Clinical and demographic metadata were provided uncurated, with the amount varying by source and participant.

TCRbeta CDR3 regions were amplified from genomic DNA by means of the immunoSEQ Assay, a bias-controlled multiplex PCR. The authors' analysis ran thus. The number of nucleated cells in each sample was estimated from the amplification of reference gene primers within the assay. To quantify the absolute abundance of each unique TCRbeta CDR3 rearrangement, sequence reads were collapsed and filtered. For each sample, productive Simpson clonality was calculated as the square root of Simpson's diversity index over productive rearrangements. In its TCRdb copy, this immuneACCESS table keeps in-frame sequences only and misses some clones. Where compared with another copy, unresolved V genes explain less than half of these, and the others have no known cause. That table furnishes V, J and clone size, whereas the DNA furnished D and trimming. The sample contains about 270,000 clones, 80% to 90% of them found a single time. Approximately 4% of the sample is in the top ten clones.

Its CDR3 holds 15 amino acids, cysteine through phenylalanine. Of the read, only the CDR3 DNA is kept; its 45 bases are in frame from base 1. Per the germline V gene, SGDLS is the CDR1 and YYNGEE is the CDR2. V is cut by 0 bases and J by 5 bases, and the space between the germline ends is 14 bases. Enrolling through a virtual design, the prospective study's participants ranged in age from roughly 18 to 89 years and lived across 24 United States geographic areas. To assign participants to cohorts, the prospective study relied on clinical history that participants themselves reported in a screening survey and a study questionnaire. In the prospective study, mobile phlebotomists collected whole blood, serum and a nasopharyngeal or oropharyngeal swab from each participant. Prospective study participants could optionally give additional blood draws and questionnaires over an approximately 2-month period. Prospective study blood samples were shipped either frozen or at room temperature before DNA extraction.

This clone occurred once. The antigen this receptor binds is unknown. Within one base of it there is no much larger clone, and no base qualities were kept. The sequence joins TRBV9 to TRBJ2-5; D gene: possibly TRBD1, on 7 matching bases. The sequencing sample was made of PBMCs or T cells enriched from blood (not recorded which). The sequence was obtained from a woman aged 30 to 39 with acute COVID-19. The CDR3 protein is CASSVAGGGTETQYF. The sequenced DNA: TGTGCCAGCAGCGTAGCTGGAGGGGGCACGGAGACCCAGTACTTC.